This T cell receptor (beta chain) was sequenced in a study of T cell responses to AZD1222 COVID-19 vaccine. Here immunoSEQ multiplex PCR was the method, and the copy in TCRdb shows in-frame clones only, minus some. Here the sample spans 100,000 to 150,000 clones, roughly 92% being singletons. This receptor was identified in an adult in good health. The sample consisted of peripheral blood, taken on day 0 of AZD1222 vaccination.

The CDR3 loop reads CASSLEYRGTLYEQYF. CDR3 DNA sequence: TGTGCCAGCAGCTTAGAATACAGGGGCACTCTCTACGAGCAGTACTTC. The rearrangement joins TRBV11-2 to TRBJ2-7; 7 nucleotides align to TRBD1. Germline V CDR1 and CDR2: SGHAT, FQNNGV. V gave up 0 bases and J gave up 3 bases; unmatched junction bases: 8. The CDR3 totals 16 residues.